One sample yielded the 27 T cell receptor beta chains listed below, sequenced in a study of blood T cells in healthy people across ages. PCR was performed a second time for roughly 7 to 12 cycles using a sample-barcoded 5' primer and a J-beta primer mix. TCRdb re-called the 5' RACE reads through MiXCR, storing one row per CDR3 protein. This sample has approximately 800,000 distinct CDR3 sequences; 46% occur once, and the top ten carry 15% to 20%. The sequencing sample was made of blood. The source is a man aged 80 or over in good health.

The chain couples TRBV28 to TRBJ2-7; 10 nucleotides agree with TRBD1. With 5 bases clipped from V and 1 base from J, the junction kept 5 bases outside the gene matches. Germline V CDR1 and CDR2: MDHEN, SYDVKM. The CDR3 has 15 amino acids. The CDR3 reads CASSGLGQGSYEQYF. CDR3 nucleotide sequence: TGTGCCAGCAGTGGCTTGGGACAGGGGTCCTACGAGCAGTACTTC.

The CDR3 loop reads CASSLAAVSGGANVLTF. The CDR3 nucleotides read TGTGCCAGCAGCTTAGCGGCGGTCTCGGGTGGGGCCAACGTCCTGACTTTC. V and J are TRBV11-3 and TRBJ2-6; D not resolved. In germline, CDR1 is SGHNT, CDR2 YENEEA. The CDR3 covers 17 residues. Trimming left V 1 base short and J 3 bases short, with 13 bases between.

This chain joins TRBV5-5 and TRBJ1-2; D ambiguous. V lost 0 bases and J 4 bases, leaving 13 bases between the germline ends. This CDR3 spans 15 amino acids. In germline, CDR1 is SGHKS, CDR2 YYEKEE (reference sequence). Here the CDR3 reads CASSLDSQGVYGYTF. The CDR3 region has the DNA TGTGCCAGCAGCTTGGACAGCCAAGGCGTCTATGGCTACACCTTC.

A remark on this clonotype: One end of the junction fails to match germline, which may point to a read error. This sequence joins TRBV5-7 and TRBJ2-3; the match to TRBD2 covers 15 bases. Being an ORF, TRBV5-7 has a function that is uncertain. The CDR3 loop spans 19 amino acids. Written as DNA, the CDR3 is TGTGTCAGCAGCTCCGGACTAGCGGGAGGGCCGGGGATTACAGATACGCAGTATTTT. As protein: CVSSSGLAGGPGITDTQYF.

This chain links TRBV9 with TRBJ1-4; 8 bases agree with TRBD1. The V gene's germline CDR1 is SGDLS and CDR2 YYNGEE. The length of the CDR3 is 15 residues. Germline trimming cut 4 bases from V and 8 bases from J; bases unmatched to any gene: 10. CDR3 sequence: CASSPGDRTGEKLFF. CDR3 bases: TGTGCCAGCAGCCCAGGGGACAGGACCGGGGAAAAACTGTTTTTT.

CDR3 sequence (DNA): TGTGCCAGCAGTTTCACAACTCAGCCCCAGCATTTT. Its translation is CASSFTTQPQHF. The rearrangement joins TRBV6-2 or TRBV6-3 to TRBJ1-5; no clear D. Trimming removed 4 bases from V and 6 bases from J, with 7 bases in between. The CDR3 runs 12 residues. Germline V gene sequence: CDR1 MNHEY, CDR2 SVGEGT.

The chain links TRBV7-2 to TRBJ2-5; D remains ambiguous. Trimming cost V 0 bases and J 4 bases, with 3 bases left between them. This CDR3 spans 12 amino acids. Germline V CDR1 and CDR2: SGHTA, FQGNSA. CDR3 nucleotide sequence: TGTGCCAGCAGCTTAGCGACAGAGACCCAGTACTTC. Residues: CASSLATETQYF.

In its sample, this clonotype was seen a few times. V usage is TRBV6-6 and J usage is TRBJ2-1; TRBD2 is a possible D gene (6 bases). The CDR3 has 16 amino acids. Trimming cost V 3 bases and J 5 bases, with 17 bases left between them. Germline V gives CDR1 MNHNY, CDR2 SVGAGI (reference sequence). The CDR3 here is CASSYPGVGGDNEQFF. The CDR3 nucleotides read TGTGCCAGCAGTTATCCGGGAGTGGGGGGTGACAATGAGCAGTTCTTC.

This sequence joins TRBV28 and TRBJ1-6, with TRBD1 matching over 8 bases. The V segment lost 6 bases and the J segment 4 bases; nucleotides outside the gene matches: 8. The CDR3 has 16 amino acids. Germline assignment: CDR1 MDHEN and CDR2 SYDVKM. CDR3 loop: CASRPSQGAYNSPLHF. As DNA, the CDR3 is TGTGCCAGCAGGCCCTCTCAGGGGGCTTATAATTCACCCCTCCACTTT.

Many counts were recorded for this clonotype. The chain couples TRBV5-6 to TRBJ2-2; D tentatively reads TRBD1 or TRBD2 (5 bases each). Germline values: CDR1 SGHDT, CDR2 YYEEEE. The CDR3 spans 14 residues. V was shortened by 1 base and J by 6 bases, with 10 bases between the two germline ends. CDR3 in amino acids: CASSLLRDPGELFF. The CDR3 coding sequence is TGTGCCAGCAGCTTGTTGAGGGACCCCGGGGAGCTGTTTTTT.

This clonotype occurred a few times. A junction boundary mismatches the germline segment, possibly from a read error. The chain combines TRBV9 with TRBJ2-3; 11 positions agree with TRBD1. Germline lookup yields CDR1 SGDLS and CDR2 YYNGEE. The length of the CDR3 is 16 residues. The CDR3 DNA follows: TGTGTCAGCAGCGGCCCAGGACAGGGGGCGGTAGATACGCAGTATTTT. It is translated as CVSSGPGQGAVDTQYF.

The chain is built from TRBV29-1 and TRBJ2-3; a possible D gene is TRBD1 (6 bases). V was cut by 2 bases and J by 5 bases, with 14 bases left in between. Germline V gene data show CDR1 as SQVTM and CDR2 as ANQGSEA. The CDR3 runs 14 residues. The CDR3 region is CSVERAGDQDTQYF. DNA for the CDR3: TGCAGCGTTGAACGGGCAGGGGACCAAGATACGCAGTATTTT.

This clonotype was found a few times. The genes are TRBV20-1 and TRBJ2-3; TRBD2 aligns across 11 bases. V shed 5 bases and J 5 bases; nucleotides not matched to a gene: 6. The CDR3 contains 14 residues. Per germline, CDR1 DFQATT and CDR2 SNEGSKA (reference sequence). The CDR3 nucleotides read TGCAGTGCTTTAGCGGGAGGGTTGGTAGATACGCAGTATTTT. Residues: CSALAGGLVDTQYF.

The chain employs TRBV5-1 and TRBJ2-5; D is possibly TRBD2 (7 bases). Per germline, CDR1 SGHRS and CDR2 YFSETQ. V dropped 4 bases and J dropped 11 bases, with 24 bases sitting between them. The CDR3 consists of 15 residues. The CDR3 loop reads CASSNTRGANHGQYF. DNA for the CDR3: TGCGCCAGCAGCAACACACGGGGGGCGAACCACGGGCAGTACTTC.

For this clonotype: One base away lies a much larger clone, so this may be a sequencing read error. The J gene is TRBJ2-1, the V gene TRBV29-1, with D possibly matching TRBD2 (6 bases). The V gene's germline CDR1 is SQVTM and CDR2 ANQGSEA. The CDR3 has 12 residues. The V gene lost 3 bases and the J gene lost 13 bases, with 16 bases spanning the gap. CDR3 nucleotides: TGCAGCGTTGAGCGGGATGTAGAGACCCAGTTCTTC. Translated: CSVERDVETQFF.

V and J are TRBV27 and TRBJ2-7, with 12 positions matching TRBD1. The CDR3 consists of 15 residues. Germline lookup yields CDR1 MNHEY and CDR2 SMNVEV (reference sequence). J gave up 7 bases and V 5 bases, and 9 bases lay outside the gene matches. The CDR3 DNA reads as TGTGCCAGCAGTATCAGGGACAGGGGGCGCGATGAGCAGTACTTC. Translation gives CASSIRDRGRDEQYF.

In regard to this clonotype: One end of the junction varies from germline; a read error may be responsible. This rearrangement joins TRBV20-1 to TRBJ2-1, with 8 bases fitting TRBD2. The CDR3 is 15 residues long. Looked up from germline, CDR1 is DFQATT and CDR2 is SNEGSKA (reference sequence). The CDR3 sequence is CSTRVGGRWVNEQFF. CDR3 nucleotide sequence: TGCAGTACTAGAGTGGGCGGGAGGTGGGTTAATGAGCAGTTCTTC.

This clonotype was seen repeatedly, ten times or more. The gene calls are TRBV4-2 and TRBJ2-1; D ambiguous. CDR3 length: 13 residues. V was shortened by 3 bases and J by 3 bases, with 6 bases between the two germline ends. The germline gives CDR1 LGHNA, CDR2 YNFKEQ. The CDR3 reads CASSQSDYNEQFF. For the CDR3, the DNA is TGTGCCAGCAGCCAGTCTGACTACAATGAGCAGTTCTTC.

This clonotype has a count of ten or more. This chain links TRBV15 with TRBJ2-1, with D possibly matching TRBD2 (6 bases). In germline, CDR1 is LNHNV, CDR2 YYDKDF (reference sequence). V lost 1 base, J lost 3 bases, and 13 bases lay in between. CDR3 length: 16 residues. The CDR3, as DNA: TGTGCCACCAGCAGAGCTGAGGGAGGATTCTACAATGAGCAGTTCTTC. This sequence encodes CATSRAEGGFYNEQFF.

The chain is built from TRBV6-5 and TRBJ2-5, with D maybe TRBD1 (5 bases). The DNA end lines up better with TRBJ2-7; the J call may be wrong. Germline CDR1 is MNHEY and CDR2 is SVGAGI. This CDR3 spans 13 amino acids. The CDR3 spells CASTLGRAYEQYF. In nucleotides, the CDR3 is TGTGCCAGCACCCTGGGCAGGGCCTACGAGCAGTACTTC.

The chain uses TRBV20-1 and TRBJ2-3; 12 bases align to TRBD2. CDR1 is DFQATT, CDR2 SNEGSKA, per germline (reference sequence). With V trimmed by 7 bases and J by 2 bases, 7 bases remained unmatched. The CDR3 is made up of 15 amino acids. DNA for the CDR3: TGCAGTGGTACTAGCGGGGGGCTGAACACAGATACGCAGTATTTT. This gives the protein CSGTSGGLNTDTQYF.

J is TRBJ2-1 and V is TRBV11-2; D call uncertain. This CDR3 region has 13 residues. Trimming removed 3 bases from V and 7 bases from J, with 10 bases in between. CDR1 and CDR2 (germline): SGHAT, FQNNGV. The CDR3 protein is CASSLSSRNEQFF. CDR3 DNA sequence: TGTGCCAGCAGCTTGTCCTCGCGGAATGAGCAGTTCTTC.

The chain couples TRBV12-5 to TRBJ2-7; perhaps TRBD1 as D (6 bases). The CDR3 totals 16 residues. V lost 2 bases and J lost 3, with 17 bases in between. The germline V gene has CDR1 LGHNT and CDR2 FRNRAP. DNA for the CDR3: TGTGCTAGTGGTTTGACCCGGGACACGGGGTACTACGAGCAGTACTTC. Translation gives CASGLTRDTGYYEQYF.

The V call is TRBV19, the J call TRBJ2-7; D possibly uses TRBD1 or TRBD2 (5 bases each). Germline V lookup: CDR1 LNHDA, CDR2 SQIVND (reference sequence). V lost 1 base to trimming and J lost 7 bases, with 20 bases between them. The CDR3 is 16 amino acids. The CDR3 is CASSIVGTPLPGEQYF. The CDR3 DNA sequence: TGTGCCAGTAGTATAGTCGGGACCCCACTCCCGGGTGAGCAGTACTTC.

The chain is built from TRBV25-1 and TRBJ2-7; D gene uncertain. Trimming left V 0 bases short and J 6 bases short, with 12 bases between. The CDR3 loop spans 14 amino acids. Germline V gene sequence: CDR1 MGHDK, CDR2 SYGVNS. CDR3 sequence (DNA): TGTGCCAGCAGTGAATACGGGCTCACGGGCGAGCAGTACTTC. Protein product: CASSEYGLTGEQYF.

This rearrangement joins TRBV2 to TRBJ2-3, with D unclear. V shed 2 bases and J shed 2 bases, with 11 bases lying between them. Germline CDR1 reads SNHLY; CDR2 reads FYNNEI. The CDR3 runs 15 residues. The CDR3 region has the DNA TGTGCCAGCAGTGAAAATCCGGCCACCACAGATACGCAGTATTTT. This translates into CASSENPATTDTQYF.

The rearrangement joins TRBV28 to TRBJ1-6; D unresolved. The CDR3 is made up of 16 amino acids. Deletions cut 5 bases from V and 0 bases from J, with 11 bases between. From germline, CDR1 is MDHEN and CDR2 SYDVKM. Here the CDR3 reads CASSALDSSYNSPLHF. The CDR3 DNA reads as TGTGCCAGCAGTGCACTGGATAGCTCCTATAATTCACCCCTCCACTTT.